This T cell receptor (beta chain) was retrieved from a study of T cells after yellow fever vaccination. Across the study: Libraries from low-cell-number fractions were prepared with the SMART-Seq v4 Ultra Low Input RNA kit.

J lost 6 bases, V lost 3 bases, and 7 bases had no gene match. Germline V gene data show CDR1 as SGHTA and CDR2 as FQGNSA. The CDR3 contains 15 residues. Each CDR3 protein is one row after TCRdb ran MiXCR on the 5' RACE reads. The profile shows hundreds of thousands of distinct CDR3 sequences, roughly 13% of them singletons. Overall study findings and caveats: When the response was secondary, it was weaker but reached its peak faster, day 5 versus 15. Re-detected after boosting: most primary clones, almost 98% of CD4 and about 89% of CD8.

Turning to this clonotype: What it binds is unknown.

This TCR came from a man aged 25 to 40 who received the YFV17D yellow fever vaccine. Here the sequenced sample was PBMCs, taken on the day of the yellow fever booster vaccination. The chain is built from TRBV7-2 and TRBJ2-7; 11 nucleotides agree with TRBD2. The CDR3 spells CASSFLTSGRSEQYF. As DNA, the CDR3 is TGTGCCAGCAGCTTCCTAACTAGCGGGAGATCCGAGCAGTACTTC.